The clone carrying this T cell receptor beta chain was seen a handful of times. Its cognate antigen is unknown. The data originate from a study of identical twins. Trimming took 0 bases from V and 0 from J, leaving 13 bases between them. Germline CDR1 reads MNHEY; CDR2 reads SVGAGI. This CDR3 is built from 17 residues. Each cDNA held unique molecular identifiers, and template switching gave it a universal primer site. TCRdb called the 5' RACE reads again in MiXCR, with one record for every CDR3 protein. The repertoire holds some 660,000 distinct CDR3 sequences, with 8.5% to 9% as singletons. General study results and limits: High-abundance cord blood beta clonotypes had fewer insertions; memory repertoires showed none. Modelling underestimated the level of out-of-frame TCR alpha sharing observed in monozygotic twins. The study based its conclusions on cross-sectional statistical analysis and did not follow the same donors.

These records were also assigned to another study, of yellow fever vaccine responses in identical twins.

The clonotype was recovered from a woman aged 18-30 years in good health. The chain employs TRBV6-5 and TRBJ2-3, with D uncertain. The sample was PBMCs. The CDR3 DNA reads TGTGCCAGCAGTTACTCGATTAAACATCCTAGCACAGATACGCAGTATTTT. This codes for CASSYSIKHPSTDTQYF.